These T cell receptor beta chains were read from a single sample in a study of cytomegalovirus exposure and HLA in healthy donors. The assay was immunoSEQ multiplex PCR, and TCRdb's table has in-frame clones only and misses some. This table holds around 130,000 clones, around 75% found once. Sequenced material: PBMCs. Receptor source: a man aged 25-45 years in good health and CMV-seronegative. CDR3s include the opening cysteine and the closing phenylalanine or tryptophan. Fields, in order: CDR3 DNA, CDR3 protein, clone size, J gene, D gene, V gene. A D gene is named only where the DNA matches it firmly. Clone size is given for some rows only: seen once, a few or many times, or a class if the clone is expanded.

DNA: TGTGCCAGCAGCTTAGAGGGTCAGGGGGCTTTTGGCCAGCCCCAGCATTTT; CDR3: CASSLEGQGAFGQPQHF; size: .; J: TRBJ1-5; D: TRBD1; V: TRBV7-9
DNA: TGTGCCAGCAGCGTGGCATCGTCTAGCGGATTCTACGAGCAGTACTTC; CDR3: CASSVASSSGFYEQYF; size: .; J: TRBJ2-7; D: TRBD2; V: TRBV9
DNA: TGCAGCGTTGAAGAGCAGATGAACACCGGGGAGCTGTTTTTT; CDR3: CSVEEQMNTGELFF; size: few; J: TRBJ2-2; D: .; V: TRBV29-1
DNA: TGTGCCAGCCATCATACTCGTAGGGCGGGAGTAGCAGATACGCAGTATTTT; CDR3: CASHHTRRAGVADTQYF; size: .; J: TRBJ2-3; D: TRBD2; V: TRBV10-3
DNA: TGCGCCAGCAGCTTGACGGGTGAGCAGTTCTTC; CDR3: CASSLTGEQFF; size: once; J: TRBJ2-1; D: .; V: TRBV5-1
DNA: TGTGCCAGGCCGATAAGCGGGAGATCCCCCTACGAGCAGTACTTC; CDR3: CARPISGRSPYEQYF; size: few; J: TRBJ2-7; D: TRBD2; V: TRBV6-6
DNA: TGTGCTAGCAGCCAGGGGCAGGGGACCCACAATGAGCAGTTCTTC; CDR3: CASSQGQGTHNEQFF; size: .; J: TRBJ2-1; D: .; V: TRBV7-7
DNA: TGTGCCAGTAGTGCCGGGACAGCGAACACCGGGGAGCTGTTTTTT; CDR3: CASSAGTANTGELFF; size: few; J: TRBJ2-2; D: TRBD1; V: TRBV19
DNA: TGTGCTAGCAGCTTGGGGGGCGGGGGGGCCGCAGATACGCAGTATTTT; CDR3: CASSLGGGGAADTQYF; size: .; J: TRBJ2-3; D: TRBD2; V: TRBV7-7
DNA: TGTGCCAGTAGTGCCTCAGGCCGACAGGGTCAGCCCCAGCATTTT; CDR3: CASSASGRQGQPQHF; size: .; J: TRBJ1-5; D: TRBD1; V: TRBV19
DNA: TGTGCCAGCAGCGGCCCCAGGGGGATTGTGGCTGAAGCTTTCTTT; CDR3: CASSGPRGIVAEAFF; size: .; J: TRBJ1-1; D: TRBD1; V: TRBV5-6
DNA: TGTGCCAGCAGCCTACAGGGGGGCCAAGAGACCCAGTACTTC; CDR3: CASSLQGGQETQYF; size: .; J: TRBJ2-5; D: TRBD1; V: TRBV7-2
DNA: TGTGCCAGCAGTGAGTGGGGCAGGGATTCACCCCTCCACTTT; CDR3: CASSEWGRDSPLHF; size: once; J: TRBJ1-6; D: .; V: TRBV6-1
DNA: TGTGCCAGTAGTATCCGGGATGCCGAAAAACTGTTTTTT; CDR3: CASSIRDAEKLFF; size: .; J: TRBJ1-4; D: .; V: TRBV19
DNA: TGTGCCTGGAGCTCAGTTTCCCTAGAGACCCAGTACTTC; CDR3: CAWSSVSLETQYF; size: .; J: TRBJ2-5; D: .; V: TRBV30
DNA: TGTGCCAGCAGAGTACAGGGGAGGTCCTACAATGAGCAGTTCTTC; CDR3: CASRVQGRSYNEQFF; size: .; J: TRBJ2-1; D: .; V: TRBV2
DNA: TGTGCCAGCAGCTATACGGGACAGGGGTACGAGCAGTACTTC; CDR3: CASSYTGQGYEQYF; size: .; J: TRBJ2-7; D: TRBD1; V: TRBV5-4
DNA: TGCGCCAGCAATCCGACAGGGGGCTTACAGCCCCAGCATTTT; CDR3: CASNPTGGLQPQHF; size: .; J: TRBJ1-5; D: TRBD1; V: TRBV4-1
DNA: TGTGCCAGCAGCCAAGATCTCAGTGAGCTGTTTTTT; CDR3: CASSQDLSELFF; size: .; J: TRBJ2-2; D: .; V: TRBV14
DNA: TGTGCCTGGAGTGTTGGAGACCTATATGGCTACACCTTC; CDR3: CAWSVGDLYGYTF; size: .; J: TRBJ1-2; D: .; V: TRBV30
DNA: TGTGCCTTCAGGGGCCGGGGTACCTACGAGCAGTACTTC; CDR3: CAFRGRGTYEQYF; size: few; J: TRBJ2-7; D: .; V: TRBV30
DNA: TGCGCCAGCAGCCTCAGGGGAGACCGAGAGTACACTGAAGCTTTCTTT; CDR3: CASSLRGDREYTEAFF; size: .; J: TRBJ1-1; D: .; V: TRBV5-1
DNA: TGTGCCAGCAGTTATTCCCGGGGGGGCGCGTCTGGCTACACCTTC; CDR3: CASSYSRGGASGYTF; size: few; J: TRBJ1-2; D: .; V: TRBV6-5
DNA: TGTGCCAGCAGTGGGAGGACTAGCTCTCGGGCCAACGTCCTGACTTTC; CDR3: CASSGRTSSRANVLTF; size: once; J: TRBJ2-6; D: TRBD2; V: TRBV2
DNA: TGTGCCAGCAGGCCCGGACAGTATCAAGAGACCCAGTACTTC; CDR3: CASRPGQYQETQYF; size: .; J: TRBJ2-5; D: .; V: TRBV2
DNA: TGCGCCAGCAGCCAAAGTACAGGTCAGGAGACCCAGTACTTC; CDR3: CASSQSTGQETQYF; size: .; J: TRBJ2-5; D: .; V: TRBV4-3
DNA: TGTGCCATCAGTGAGTCGACGGAGAGCCTCCACTTT; CDR3: CAISESTESLHF; size: .; J: TRBJ1-6; D: .; V: TRBV10-3
DNA: TGCGCCAGCCCATTTTGGGGGGGGGTTAGCAATCAGCCCCAGCATTTT; CDR3: CASPFWGGVSNQPQHF; size: .; J: TRBJ1-5; D: .; V: TRBV10-1
DNA: TGTGCCAGCAGCCCGGACAGGGTGGTAAGCTACGAGCAGTACTTC; CDR3: CASSPDRVVSYEQYF; size: once; J: TRBJ2-7; D: TRBD1; V: TRBV5-4
DNA: TGTGCCAGCAGCTCCCAGGGGGCGCGGGGCTACGAGCAGTACTTC; CDR3: CASSSQGARGYEQYF; size: .; J: TRBJ2-7; D: TRBD1; V: TRBV7-9
DNA: TGTGCCAGCAGCCGACGACAGGGAGGATACACCGGGGAGCTGTTTTTT; CDR3: CASSRRQGGYTGELFF; size: .; J: TRBJ2-2; D: .; V: TRBV28
DNA: TGTGCCAGCAGTATCGGACAGGGTCGTTATCAGCCCCAGCATTTT; CDR3: CASSIGQGRYQPQHF; size: .; J: TRBJ1-5; D: TRBD1; V: TRBV14
DNA: TGTGCCAGCAACTCGGGGGGCGCGTACGAGCAGTACTTC; CDR3: CASNSGGAYEQYF; size: .; J: TRBJ2-7; D: .; V: TRBV6-6
DNA: TGTGCCAGCAGCCCCGGGACTAGCGGGACTAATGAGCAGTTCTTC; CDR3: CASSPGTSGTNEQFF; size: few; J: TRBJ2-1; D: TRBD2; V: TRBV7-3
DNA: TGTGCCACCAGCAGGAGGGACAGGGCGTACAATGAGCAGTTCTTC; CDR3: CATSRRDRAYNEQFF; size: .; J: TRBJ2-1; D: TRBD1; V: TRBV15